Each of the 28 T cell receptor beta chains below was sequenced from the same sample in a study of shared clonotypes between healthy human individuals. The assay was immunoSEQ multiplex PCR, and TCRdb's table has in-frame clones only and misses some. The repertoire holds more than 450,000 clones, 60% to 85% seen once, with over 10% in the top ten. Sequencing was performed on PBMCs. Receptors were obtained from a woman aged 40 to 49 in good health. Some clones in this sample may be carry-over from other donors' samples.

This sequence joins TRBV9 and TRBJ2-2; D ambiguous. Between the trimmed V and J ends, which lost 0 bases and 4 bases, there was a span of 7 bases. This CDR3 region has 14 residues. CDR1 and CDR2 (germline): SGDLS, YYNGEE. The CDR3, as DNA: TGTGCCAGCAGCGTAGACTCGGTCACCGGGGAGCTGTTTTTT. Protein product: CASSVDSVTGELFF.

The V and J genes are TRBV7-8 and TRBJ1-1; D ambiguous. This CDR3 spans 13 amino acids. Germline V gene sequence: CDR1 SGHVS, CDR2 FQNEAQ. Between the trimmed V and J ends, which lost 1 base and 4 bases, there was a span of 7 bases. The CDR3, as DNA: TGTGCCAGCAGCTTAGACCGGGGCACTGAAGCTTTCTTT. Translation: CASSLDRGTEAFF.

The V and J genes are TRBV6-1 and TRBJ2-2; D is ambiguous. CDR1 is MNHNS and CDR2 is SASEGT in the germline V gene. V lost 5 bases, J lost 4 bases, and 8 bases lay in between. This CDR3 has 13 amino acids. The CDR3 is CASSIGPTGELFF. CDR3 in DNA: TGTGCCAGCAGTATAGGGCCCACCGGGGAGCTGTTTTTT.

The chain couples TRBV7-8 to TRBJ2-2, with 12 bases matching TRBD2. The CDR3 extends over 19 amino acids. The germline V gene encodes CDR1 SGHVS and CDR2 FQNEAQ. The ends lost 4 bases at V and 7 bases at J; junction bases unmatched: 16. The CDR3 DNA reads TGTGCCAGCAGCTCGATAAGACTAGCGGGAGTTCGGACGGGCGGGGAGCTGTTTTTT. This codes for CASSSIRLAGVRTGGELFF. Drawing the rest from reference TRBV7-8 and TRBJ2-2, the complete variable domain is GAGVSQSPRYKVAKRGQDVALRCDPISGHVSLFWYQQALGQGPEFLTYFQNEAQLDKSGLPSDRFFAERPEGSVSTLKIQRTQQEDSAVYLCASSSIRLAGVRTGGELFFGEGSRLTVL.

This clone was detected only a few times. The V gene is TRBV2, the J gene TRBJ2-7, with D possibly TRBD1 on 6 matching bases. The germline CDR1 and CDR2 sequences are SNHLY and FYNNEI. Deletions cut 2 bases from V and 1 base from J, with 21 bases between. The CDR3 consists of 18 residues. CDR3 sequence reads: CASSETPRPLDRSYEQYF. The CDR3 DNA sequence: TGTGCCAGCAGTGAAACTCCTCGCCCCCTCGACAGGTCCTACGAGCAGTACTTC.

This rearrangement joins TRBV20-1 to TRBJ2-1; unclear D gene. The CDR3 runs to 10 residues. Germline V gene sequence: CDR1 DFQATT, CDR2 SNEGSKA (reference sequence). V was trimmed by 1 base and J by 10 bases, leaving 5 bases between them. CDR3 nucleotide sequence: TGCAGTGCTAGAGCTACAGAGCAGTTCTTC. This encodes CSARATEQFF.

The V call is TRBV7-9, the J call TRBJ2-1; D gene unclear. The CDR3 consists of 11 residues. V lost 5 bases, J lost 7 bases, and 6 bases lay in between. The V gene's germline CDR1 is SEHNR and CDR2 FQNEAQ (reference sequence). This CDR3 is CASSPGNEQFF. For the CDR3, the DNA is TGTGCCAGCAGCCCTGGTAATGAGCAGTTCTTC.

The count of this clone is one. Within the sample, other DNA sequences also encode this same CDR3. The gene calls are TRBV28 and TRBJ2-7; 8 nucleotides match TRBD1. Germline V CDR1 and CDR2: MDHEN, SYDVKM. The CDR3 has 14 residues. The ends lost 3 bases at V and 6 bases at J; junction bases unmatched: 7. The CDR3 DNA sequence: TGTGCCAGCAGTTTGCCCGACAGGGGAGGCGAGCAGTACTTC. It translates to CASSLPDRGGEQYF.

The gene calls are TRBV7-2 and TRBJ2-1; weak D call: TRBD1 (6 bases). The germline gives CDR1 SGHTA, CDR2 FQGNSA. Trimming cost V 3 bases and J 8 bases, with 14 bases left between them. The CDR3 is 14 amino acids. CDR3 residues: CASSFRQVGYEQFF. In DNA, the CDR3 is TGTGCCAGCAGCTTCAGACAGGTTGGCTATGAGCAGTTCTTC.

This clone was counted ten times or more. This chain's CDR3 is CASSVGLRNEQFF. In DNA form, the CDR3 reads TGTGCCAGCAGTGTGGGCCTTCGCAATGAGCAGTTCTTC. The chain couples TRBV2 to TRBJ2-1, with D unclear. There are 13 residues in the CDR3. V was trimmed by 4 bases and J by 6 bases, leaving 10 bases between them. Germline values: CDR1 SNHLY, CDR2 FYNNEI. Full variable domain (remainder filled in from reference TRBV2 and TRBJ2-1): EPEVTQTPSHQVTQMGQEVILRCVPISNHLYFYWYRQILGQKVEFLVSFYNNEISEKSEIFDDQFSVERPDGSNFTLKIRSTKLEDSAMYFCASSVGLRNEQFFGPGTRLTVL.

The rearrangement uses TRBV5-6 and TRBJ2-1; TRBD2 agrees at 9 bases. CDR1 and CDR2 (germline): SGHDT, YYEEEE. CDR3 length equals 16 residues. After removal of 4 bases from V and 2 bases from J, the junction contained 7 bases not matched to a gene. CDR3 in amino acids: CASSPTTSGPYNEQFF. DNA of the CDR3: TGTGCCAGCAGCCCAACGACTAGCGGCCCCTACAATGAGCAGTTCTTC.

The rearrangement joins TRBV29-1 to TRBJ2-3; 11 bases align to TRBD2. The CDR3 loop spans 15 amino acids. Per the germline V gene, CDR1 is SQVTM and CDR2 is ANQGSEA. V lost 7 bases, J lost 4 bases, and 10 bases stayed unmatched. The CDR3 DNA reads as TGCAGCGACAAAACTAGCGGGAGTGCCGCAGATACGCAGTATTTT. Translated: CSDKTSGSAADTQYF.

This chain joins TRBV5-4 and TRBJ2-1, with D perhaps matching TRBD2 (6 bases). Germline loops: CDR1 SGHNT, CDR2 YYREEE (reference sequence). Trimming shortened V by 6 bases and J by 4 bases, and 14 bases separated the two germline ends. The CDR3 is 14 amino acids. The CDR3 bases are TGTGCCAGCAACGGGGACGGGAGATACAATGAGCAGTTCTTC. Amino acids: CASNGDGRYNEQFF.

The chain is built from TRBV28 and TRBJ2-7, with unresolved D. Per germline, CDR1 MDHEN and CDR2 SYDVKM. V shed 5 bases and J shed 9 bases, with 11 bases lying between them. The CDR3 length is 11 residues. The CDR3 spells CASSPSTRQYF. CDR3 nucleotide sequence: TGTGCCAGCAGTCCCTCTACGAGGCAGTACTTC.

The DNA of the CDR3 is TGTGCCAGTAGTACCCGGACAGGGCCCACCTACGAGCAGTACTTC. Translating gives CASSTRTGPTYEQYF. The V gene is TRBV19, the J gene TRBJ2-7; 8 bases are shared with TRBD1. The length of the CDR3 is 15 residues. Germline values: CDR1 LNHDA, CDR2 SQIVND (reference sequence). With 4 bases clipped from V and 2 bases from J, the junction kept 7 bases outside the gene matches.

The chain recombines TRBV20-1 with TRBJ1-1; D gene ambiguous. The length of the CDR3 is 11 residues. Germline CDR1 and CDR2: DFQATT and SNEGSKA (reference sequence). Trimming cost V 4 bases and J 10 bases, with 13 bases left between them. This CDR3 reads CSAMGIKGAFF. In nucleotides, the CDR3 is TGCAGTGCTATGGGGATTAAGGGAGCTTTCTTT.

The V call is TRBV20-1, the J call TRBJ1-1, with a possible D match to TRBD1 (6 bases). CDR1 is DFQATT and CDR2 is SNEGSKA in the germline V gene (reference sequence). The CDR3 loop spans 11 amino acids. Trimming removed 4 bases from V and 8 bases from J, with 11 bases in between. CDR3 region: CSATGGGEAFF. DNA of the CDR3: TGCAGTGCTACCGGCGGGGGCGAAGCTTTCTTT.

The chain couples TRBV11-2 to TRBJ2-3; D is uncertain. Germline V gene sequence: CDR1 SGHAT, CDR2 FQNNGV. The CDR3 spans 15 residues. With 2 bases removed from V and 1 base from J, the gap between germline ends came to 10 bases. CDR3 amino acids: CASSLKVLGTDTQYF. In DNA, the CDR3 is TGTGCCAGCAGCTTAAAGGTACTTGGCACAGATACGCAGTATTTT.

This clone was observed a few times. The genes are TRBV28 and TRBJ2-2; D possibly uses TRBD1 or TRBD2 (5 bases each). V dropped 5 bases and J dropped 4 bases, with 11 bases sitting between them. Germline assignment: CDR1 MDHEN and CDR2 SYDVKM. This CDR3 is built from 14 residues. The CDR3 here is CASSDPGTTGELFF. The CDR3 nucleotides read TGTGCCAGCAGTGATCCCGGGACCACCGGGGAGCTGTTTTTT.

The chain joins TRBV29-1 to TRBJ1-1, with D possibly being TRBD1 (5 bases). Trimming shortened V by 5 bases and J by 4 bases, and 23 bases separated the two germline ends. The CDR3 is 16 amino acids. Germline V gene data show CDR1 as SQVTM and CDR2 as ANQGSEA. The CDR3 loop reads CSVSKGAQTLGTEAFF. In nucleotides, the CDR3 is TGCAGCGTTTCAAAAGGGGCTCAAACTTTGGGCACTGAAGCTTTCTTT.

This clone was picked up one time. CDR3 in DNA: TGTGCCAGCAGCCCCACCGGGACAGGCTCTTGCACCTTC. This gives the protein CASSPTGTGSCTF. The gene calls are TRBV7-2 and TRBJ1-2, with 8 nucleotides matching TRBD1. Germline V lookup: CDR1 SGHTA, CDR2 FQGNSA. The CDR3 loop spans 13 amino acids. The J segment lost 13 bases and the V segment lost 5 bases, leaving 12 bases of the junction unmatched.

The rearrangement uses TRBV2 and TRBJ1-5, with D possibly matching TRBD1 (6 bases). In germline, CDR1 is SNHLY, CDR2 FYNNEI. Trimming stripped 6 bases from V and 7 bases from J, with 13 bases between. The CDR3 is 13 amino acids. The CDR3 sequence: CASRLGGEQPQHF. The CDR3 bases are TGTGCCAGCAGGTTAGGGGGAGAACAGCCCCAGCATTTT.

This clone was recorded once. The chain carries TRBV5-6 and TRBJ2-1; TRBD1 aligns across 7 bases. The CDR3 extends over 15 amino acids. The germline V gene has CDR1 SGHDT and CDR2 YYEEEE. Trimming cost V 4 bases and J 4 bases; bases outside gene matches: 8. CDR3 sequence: CASSRGQADYNEQFF. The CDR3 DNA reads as TGTGCCAGCAGCCGTGGACAGGCCGATTACAATGAGCAGTTCTTC.

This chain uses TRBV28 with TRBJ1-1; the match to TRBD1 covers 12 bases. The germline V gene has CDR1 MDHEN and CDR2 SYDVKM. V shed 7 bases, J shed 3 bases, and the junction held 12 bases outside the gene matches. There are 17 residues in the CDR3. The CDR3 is CASKGTGGERFYTEAFF. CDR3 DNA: TGTGCCAGCAAGGGGACAGGGGGCGAGCGATTCTACACTGAAGCTTTCTTT.

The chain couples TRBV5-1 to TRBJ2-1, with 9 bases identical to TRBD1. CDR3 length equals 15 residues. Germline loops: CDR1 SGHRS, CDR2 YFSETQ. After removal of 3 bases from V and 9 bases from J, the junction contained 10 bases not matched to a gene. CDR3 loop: CASSSGTGRMFEQFF. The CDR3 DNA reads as TGCGCCAGCAGCTCGGGGACAGGGCGTATGTTTGAGCAGTTCTTC.

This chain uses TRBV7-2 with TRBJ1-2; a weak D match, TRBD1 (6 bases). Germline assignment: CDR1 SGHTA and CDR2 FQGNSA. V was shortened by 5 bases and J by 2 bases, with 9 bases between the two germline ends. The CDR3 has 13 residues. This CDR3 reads CASSQDRNYGYTF. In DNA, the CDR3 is TGTGCCAGCAGCCAAGACAGGAACTATGGCTACACCTTC.

This CDR3 is CASSLLGGLGYNEQFF. CDR3 in DNA: TGCGCCAGCAGCCTGCTGGGTGGCTTGGGTTACAATGAGCAGTTCTTC. The chain links TRBV5-1 to TRBJ2-1; D is uncertain. The CDR3 runs to 16 residues. Germline V gene data show CDR1 as SGHRS and CDR2 as YFSETQ. Deletions cut 4 bases from V and 4 bases from J, with 18 bases between.

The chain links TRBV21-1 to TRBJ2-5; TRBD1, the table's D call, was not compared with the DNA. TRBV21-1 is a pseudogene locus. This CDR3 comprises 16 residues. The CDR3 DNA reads TGTGCCAGCAGCAAAGCCGAGGGACACCCAGTCGAGACCCAGTACTTC. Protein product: CASSKAEGHPVETQYF.